These 8 T cell receptor beta chains came from one sample sequenced in a study of control samples from healthy donors and cancer patients. Repertoires were generated with immunoSEQ multiplex PCR, while TCRdb's copy carries only in-frame clones and drops some. The sample holds roughly 120,000 clones, approximately 94% seen once. Material: blood. These receptor sequences come from a man aged 30-40 years in good health.

The rearrangement joins TRBV10-3 to TRBJ2-7, with D perhaps TRBD2 (6 bases). The germline CDR1 and CDR2 sequences are ENHRY and SYGVKD. The CDR3 totals 12 residues. V gave up 10 bases and J gave up 1 base, with 11 bases separating them. The CDR3 DNA follows: TGTGCCACCGGGGGTGGATCCTACGAGCAGTACTTC. This sequence encodes CATGGGSYEQYF.

The chain has TRBV19 and TRBJ2-3; TRBD2 matches at 8 bases. Germline CDR1 LNHDA, CDR2 SQIVND (reference sequence). CDR3 length equals 15 residues. Trimming at V came to 6 bases and at J to 5 bases, leaving 10 bases not matched to a gene. In DNA, the CDR3 is TGTGCCAGTAGCCTGGGGGGGACTAGTCGAGATACGCAGTATTTT. Its translation is CASSLGGTSRDTQYF.

The chain employs TRBV30 and TRBJ2-2; 9 nucleotides align to TRBD1. J lost 7 bases, V lost 5 bases, and 2 bases had no gene match. Looked up from germline, CDR1 is GTSNPN and CDR2 is SVGIG (reference sequence). The CDR3 has 12 amino acids. For the CDR3, the DNA is TGTGCCTGGGGACAGGGGTTCGGGGAGCTGTTTTTT. It translates to CAWGQGFGELFF.

The chain combines TRBV7-6 with TRBJ1-1, with 7 bases matching TRBD1. After removal of 4 bases from V and 3 bases from J, the junction contained 8 bases not matched to a gene. The CDR3 contains 15 residues. Germline CDR1 and CDR2: SGHVS and FNYEAQ. CDR3 protein: CASSYSGGRDTEAFF. The DNA for the CDR3 is TGTGCCAGCAGCTATTCAGGGGGTAGGGACACTGAAGCTTTCTTT.

The chain joins TRBV28 to TRBJ2-2; TRBD2 aligns across 8 bases. The V gene's germline CDR1 is MDHEN and CDR2 SYDVKM. CDR3 size: 15 residues. V lost 5 bases and J lost 4; bases outside the gene matches: 6. The CDR3 DNA reads TGTGCCAGCAGTACGGGGGGGAGCGGCACCGGGGAGCTGTTTTTT. It specifies CASSTGGSGTGELFF.

This chain connects TRBV3-1 (or the pseudogene TRBV3-2) to TRBJ1-2; D gene uncertain. Trimming removed 1 base from V and 3 bases from J, with 9 bases in between. Germline V lookup: CDR1 LGHDT, CDR2 YNNKEL (reference sequence). The CDR3 totals 14 residues. CDR3 amino acids: CASSQAGQHYGYTF. In DNA form, the CDR3 reads TGTGCCAGCAGCCAAGCCGGGCAGCACTATGGCTACACCTTC.

The chain combines TRBV10-3 with TRBJ1-1, with a tentative D call TRBD1 (5 bases). The V gene's germline CDR1 is ENHRY and CDR2 SYGVKD. Trimming stripped 4 bases from V and 6 bases from J, with 12 bases between. There are 13 residues in the CDR3. For the CDR3, the DNA is TGTGCCATCAGTGTAGGGGTGATCTCTGAAGCTTTCTTT. This encodes CAISVGVISEAFF.

The rearrangement joins TRBV13 to TRBJ2-1, with D unresolved. V gave up 1 base and J gave up 4 bases, with 17 bases separating them. In germline, CDR1 is PRHDT, CDR2 FYEKMQ (reference sequence). CDR3 length: 17 amino acids. CDR3 residues: CASSLVGSRLQYNEQFF. The DNA for the CDR3 is TGTGCCAGCAGCTTAGTTGGGTCTCGCCTCCAATACAATGAGCAGTTCTTC.